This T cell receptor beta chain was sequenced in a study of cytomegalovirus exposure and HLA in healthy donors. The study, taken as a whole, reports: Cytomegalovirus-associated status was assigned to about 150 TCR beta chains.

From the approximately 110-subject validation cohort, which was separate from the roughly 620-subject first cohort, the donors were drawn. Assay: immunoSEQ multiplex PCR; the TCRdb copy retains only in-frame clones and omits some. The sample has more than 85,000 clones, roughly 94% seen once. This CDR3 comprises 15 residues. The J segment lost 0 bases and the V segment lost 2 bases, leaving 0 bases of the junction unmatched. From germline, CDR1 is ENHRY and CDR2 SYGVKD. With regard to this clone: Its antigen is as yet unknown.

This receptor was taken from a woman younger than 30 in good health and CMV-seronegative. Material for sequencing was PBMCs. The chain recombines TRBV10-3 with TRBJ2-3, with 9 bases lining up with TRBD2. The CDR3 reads CAISEGTSSTDTQYF. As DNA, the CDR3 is TGTGCCATCAGTGAGGGGACTAGCAGCACAGATACGCAGTATTTT.